A single sample gave rise to the 23 T cell receptor beta chains below, sequenced in a study of T-cell memory formation after mild COVID-19. TCRdb reprocessed the 5' RACE reads with MiXCR, giving one entry per CDR3 protein. The sample yields 550,000 to 600,000 distinct CDR3 sequences, about a fifth seen once. The sample taken for sequencing was PBMCs or a T cell subset sorted from them (not recorded which). The receptors here all came from an adult woman who had mild COVID-19 (a few samples of this study predate the infection). Cell type and time point are not known.

This clonotype was observed at least ten times. The chain is built from TRBV19 and TRBJ2-3; D is unclear. This CDR3 region has 14 residues. With 2 bases removed from V and 1 base from J, the gap between germline ends came to 7 bases. The germline V gene has CDR1 LNHDA and CDR2 SQIVND (reference sequence). The CDR3 DNA is TGTGCCAGTAGTATAAGTGTGGGCACAGATACGCAGTATTTT. Protein: CASSISVGTDTQYF.

This clonotype showed up just a few times. This sequence joins TRBV9 and TRBJ2-1, with unresolved D. In germline, CDR1 is SGDLS, CDR2 YYNGEE. The V gene lost 0 bases and the J gene lost 0 bases, with 10 bases spanning the gap. CDR3 length: 16 residues. The CDR3 region is CASSVGVLSSYNEQFF. CDR3 nucleotides: TGTGCCAGCAGCGTAGGCGTATTGAGCTCCTACAATGAGCAGTTCTTC. The full variable domain, with the rest looked up from reference TRBV9 and TRBJ2-1, is DSGVTQTPKHLITATGQRVTLRCSPRSGDLSVYWYQQSLDQGLQFLIQYYNGEERAKGNILERFSAQQFPDLHSELNLSSLELGDSALYFCASSVGVLSSYNEQFFGPGTRLTVL.

CDR3 DNA: TGTGCCAGCAAGGAGGGGGGTGGAGAAAACTACAATGAGCAGTTCTTC. As protein: CASKEGGGENYNEQFF. This chain connects TRBV9 to TRBJ2-1; D tentatively fits TRBD1 or TRBD2 (6 bases each). The germline gives CDR1 SGDLS, CDR2 YYNGEE. There are 16 residues in the CDR3. V was clipped by 6 bases and J by 3 bases, with 19 bases between them. The full variable domain, in which reference TRBV9 and TRBJ2-1 provide the parts outside the CDR3, is DSGVTQTPKHLITATGQRVTLRCSPRSGDLSVYWYQQSLDQGLQFLIQYYNGEERAKGNILERFSAQQFPDLHSELNLSSLELGDSALYFCASKEGGGENYNEQFFGPGTRLTVL.

This clonotype was detected only a few times. The chain is built from TRBV7-9 and TRBJ2-7; 9 nucleotides align to TRBD2. The CDR3 has 15 amino acids. The junction had 8 bases not matched to a gene; V was cut back by 6 bases and J by 2 bases. Per germline, CDR1 SEHNR and CDR2 FQNEAQ (reference sequence). DNA for the CDR3: TGTGCCAGCAGTTGGAAGCGGGAGGTAACCTACGAGCAGTACTTC. As protein: CASSWKREVTYEQYF.

This clonotype has just a few counts. The rearrangement links TRBV12-3 or TRBV12-4 to TRBJ2-7; 7 bases line up with TRBD1. CDR3 length: 13 residues. Germline trimming cut 3 bases from V and 5 bases from J; bases unmatched to any gene: 4. The CDR3 protein is CASSFRQGDEQYF. The CDR3 nucleotides read TGTGCCAGCAGTTTTCGGCAGGGGGACGAGCAGTACTTC.

J is TRBJ2-3 and V is TRBV12-3 or TRBV12-4; D gene unclear. V gave up 7 bases and J gave up 0 bases, with 17 bases separating them. The CDR3 has 16 amino acids. The CDR3 spells CASTLNGRSSTDTQYF. In nucleotides, the CDR3 is TGTGCCAGCACCCTAAACGGGCGATCTAGCACAGATACGCAGTATTTT.

The rearrangement links TRBV12-3 or TRBV12-4 to TRBJ1-1; TRBD1 matches 8 bases. This CDR3 is built from 14 residues. The ends lost 10 bases at V and 5 bases at J; junction bases unmatched: 12. The CDR3 region is CATSLQGARTEAFF. CDR3 sequence (DNA): TGTGCCACCTCTCTCCAGGGGGCAAGGACTGAAGCTTTCTTT.

The gene calls are TRBV19 and TRBJ2-7; D uncertain. The CDR3 is 12 residues long. Germline loops: CDR1 LNHDA, CDR2 SQIVND (reference sequence). The V end was cut by 9 bases, the J end by 3 bases, with 12 bases between. CDR3 bases: TGTGCCAGCCTGGGTGGGGACTACGAGCAGTACTTC. Encoded protein: CASLGGDYEQYF. Drawing the rest from reference TRBV19 and TRBJ2-7, the complete variable domain is DGGITQSPKYLFRKEGQNVTLSCEQNLNHDAMYWYRQDPGQGLRLIYYSQIVNDFQKGDIAEGYSVSREKKESFPLTVTSAQKNPTAFYLCASLGGDYEQYFGPGTRLTVT.

The chain uses TRBV7-8 and TRBJ1-3; D is perhaps TRBD1 (6 bases). The CDR3 runs 14 residues. Between the trimmed V and J ends, which lost 5 bases and 2 bases, there was a span of 10 bases. In germline, CDR1 is SGHVS, CDR2 FQNEAQ. Written as DNA, the CDR3 is TGTGCCAGCAGCCGCAGGGGAGCTGGAAACACCATATATTTT. It yields the protein CASSRRGAGNTIYF.

The chain is built from TRBV19 and TRBJ1-1, with TRBD1 matching 7 bases. With 2 bases clipped from V and 4 bases from J, the junction kept 13 bases outside the gene matches. The germline V gene encodes CDR1 LNHDA and CDR2 SQIVND (reference sequence). The CDR3 length is 17 residues. The CDR3 protein is CASSIRQQGRSSTEAFF. The CDR3, as DNA: TGTGCCAGTAGTATAAGGCAACAGGGGAGGTCTAGCACTGAAGCTTTCTTT.

Only a few counts were recorded for this clonotype. V gene TRBV2 combines with J gene TRBJ2-3; D remains unclear. V lost 3 bases and J lost 2, with 9 bases in between. CDR1 is SNHLY, CDR2 FYNNEI, per germline. The CDR3 runs to 14 residues. The CDR3 sequence: CASSDVVSTDTQYF. The CDR3, as DNA: TGTGCCAGCAGTGATGTGGTATCCACAGATACGCAGTATTTT. Combining the CDR3 with reference TRBV2 and TRBJ2-3 gives the whole variable domain EPEVTQTPSHQVTQMGQEVILRCVPISNHLYFYWYRQILGQKVEFLVSFYNNEISEKSEIFDDQFSVERPDGSNFTLKIRSTKLEDSAMYFCASSDVVSTDTQYFGPGTRLTVL.

The gene calls are TRBV7-9 and TRBJ1-1; 7 nucleotides line up with TRBD1. J lost 4 bases, V lost 8 bases, and 7 bases had no gene match. Germline values: CDR1 SEHNR, CDR2 FQNEAQ (reference sequence). The CDR3 is 13 residues long. The CDR3 DNA follows: TGTGCCAGCCGGGCCCAGGGGGGCACTGAAGCTTTCTTT. It is translated as CASRAQGGTEAFF.

The chain uses TRBV29-1 and TRBJ1-5, with D hard to call. This CDR3 has 12 amino acids. V was cut by 4 bases and J by 5 bases, with 9 bases left in between. Germline assignment: CDR1 SQVTM and CDR2 ANQGSEA. The CDR3 DNA follows: TGCAGCGTTGGACAAAAGGATCAGCCCCAGCATTTT. This translates into CSVGQKDQPQHF.

The sample holds a few counts of this clonotype. V usage is TRBV7-2 and J usage is TRBJ2-7; 12 nucleotides match TRBD2. This CDR3 spans 14 amino acids. V gave up 3 bases and J gave up 6 bases; unmatched junction bases: 3. The V gene's germline CDR1 is SGHTA and CDR2 FQGNSA. DNA for the CDR3: TGTGCCAGCAGCTTGAGACTAGCGGGGGTCGAGCAGTACTTC. Translating it yields CASSLRLAGVEQYF.

This clonotype was seen repeatedly, ten times or more. The chain combines TRBV24-1 with TRBJ2-5, with 14 bases that match TRBD2. In germline, CDR1 is KGHDR, CDR2 SFDVKD. This CDR3 is built from 16 residues. Trimming cost V 5 bases and J 5 bases; bases outside gene matches: 6. The DNA of the CDR3 is TGTGCCACCAGTGCCGGGACTAGCGGGGGTTTTGAGACCCAGTACTTC. Its translation: CATSAGTSGGFETQYF.

This chain joins TRBV24-1 and TRBJ1-1; 7 bases match TRBD1. The V and J ends lost 4 bases and 10 bases, in that order; junction bases with no gene match: 8. This CDR3 has 13 amino acids. Germline lookup yields CDR1 KGHDR and CDR2 SFDVKD. The CDR3 coding sequence is TGTGCCACCAGTGACATGACAGGGCTCCGAGCTTTCTTT. Translation gives CATSDMTGLRAFF.

This clonotype was counted a single time. This rearrangement joins TRBV20-1 to TRBJ2-1; 15 bases agree with TRBD2. The CDR3 sequence is 16 residues long. V dropped 5 bases and J dropped 5; count of bases not matched to a gene: 7. Germline loops: CDR1 DFQATT, CDR2 SNEGSKA (reference sequence). The CDR3: CSAVLGLAGGDNEQFF. The CDR3 DNA is TGCAGTGCTGTTCTGGGACTAGCGGGGGGAGACAATGAGCAGTTCTTC.

At least ten counts were recorded for this clonotype. The chain joins TRBV4-3 to TRBJ2-7, with 9 positions matching TRBD1. The CDR3 is 16 residues long. Per the germline V gene, CDR1 is LGHNA and CDR2 is YSLEER. V shed 3 bases, J shed 1 base, and the junction held 7 bases outside the gene matches. The CDR3, as DNA: TGCGCCAGCAGCCATGAACCGGGACAGGGTTCCTACGAGCAGTACTTC. Encoded protein: CASSHEPGQGSYEQYF.

This clonotype has at least ten counts. The chain recombines TRBV18 with TRBJ1-1; D may be TRBD1 (5 bases). The CDR3 covers 16 residues. V was trimmed by 1 base and J by 6 bases, leaving 18 bases between them. Germline lookup yields CDR1 KGHSH and CDR2 LQKENI. The CDR3 DNA reads as TGTGCCAGCTCACCACTCGGCGGGGCCGTTCTCGCTGAAGCTTTCTTT. It translates to CASSPLGGAVLAEAFF.

The gene calls are TRBV27 and TRBJ2-7, with 7 bases that match TRBD1. The CDR3 loop spans 17 amino acids. V lost 3 bases to trimming and J lost 3 bases; unmatched junction nucleotides: 14. The germline gives CDR1 MNHEY, CDR2 SMNVEV (reference sequence). The CDR3 protein is CASSFRAPTGAGYEQYF. The CDR3 DNA is TGTGCCAGCAGTTTCCGTGCGCCCACAGGGGCAGGCTACGAGCAGTACTTC.

The rearrangement joins TRBV12-3 or TRBV12-4 to TRBJ1-2, with TRBD1 matching 8 bases. Trimming cost V 7 bases and J 4 bases; bases outside gene matches: 8. CDR3 length equals 14 residues. CDR3 amino acids: CASTRTGSLYGYTF. CDR3 bases: TGTGCCAGCACTCGGACAGGGAGTCTCTATGGCTACACCTTC.

The V gene is TRBV23-1, the J gene TRBJ1-5; D not certain. TRBV23-1 is given ORF status, its function remaining uncertain. The CDR3 totals 13 residues. V lost 4 bases, J lost 3 bases, and 7 bases lay in between. The CDR3 loop reads CASSLFYNQPQHF. DNA for the CDR3: TGCGCCAGCAGTCTGTTCTACAATCAGCCCCAGCATTTT.

This sequence joins TRBV11-3 and TRBJ2-5; 11 nucleotides align to TRBD2. Germline V gene data show CDR1 as SGHNT and CDR2 as YENEEA. With 1 base clipped from V and 2 bases from J, the junction kept 3 bases outside the gene matches. The CDR3 extends over 16 amino acids. CDR3 protein: CASSLGLAGRQETQYF. In nucleotides, the CDR3 is TGTGCCAGCAGCTTAGGACTAGCGGGGAGACAAGAGACCCAGTACTTC.